The text below deals with one T cell receptor (beta chain). The antigen is undetermined. This specimen comes from a study of OX40 agonist ivuxolimab in advanced cancers. The study sampled blood at baseline, cycle 4 day 1, and cycle 7 day 1. Notes on the study in general: Doses of 0.1 to 3.0 mg/kg were accompanied by clonal expansion of CD4+ and CD8+ blood T cells by week 6.

V was pared by 5 bases and J by 6 bases, with 14 bases between. The CDR3 is 14 amino acids. Germline V gives CDR1 MDHEN, CDR2 SYDVKM. The table came from immunoSEQ multiplex PCR; TCRdb's copy has only in-frame clones and leaves some out. The table records roughly 76,000 clones, around nine tenths of them present only once. The input for sequencing was CD4+ or CD8+ T cells sorted from blood, taken in a trial of the OX40 agonist ivuxolimab. The chain carries TRBV28 and TRBJ1-5; perhaps TRBD1 as D (6 bases). The sequence was collected from an adult with an advanced solid tumor such as melanoma, head and neck, liver or kidney cancer. CDR3 loop: CASSPAGDGQPQHF. The CDR3 DNA is TGTGCCAGCAGTCCCGCAGGGGACGGTCAGCCCCAGCATTTT.